These T cell receptor beta chains were read from a single sample in a study of long-term antiretroviral therapy in people with HIV. The protocol was immunoSEQ multiplex PCR, while the TCRdb copy is restricted to in-frame clones and leaves out a portion. The profile covers 19,000 or so clones, with 80% appearing a single time and about 10% taken by the ten largest. Sample: unsorted PBMCs, taken 0.2 years after starting antiretroviral therapy. These TCRs come from a woman aged 40-49 years with HIV. Each CDR3 is given with its conserved first and last residue. A D gene is named only where the DNA matches it firmly. Clone sizes are given selectively: once, few, many, or a class where the clone is expanded.

>few|NA|TRBV7-9|TRBJ1-2|13
CASSVGTGYGYTF
TGTGCCAGCAGCGTAGGGACGGGCTATGGCTACACCTTC
>NA|NA|TRBV9|TRBJ1-6|16
CASSPQQNSYNSPLHF
TGTGCCAGCAGCCCTCAACAAAACAGTTATAATTCACCCCTCCACTTT
>NA|TRBD1|TRBV11-3|TRBJ2-3|14
CASRPQGETDTQYF
TGTGCCAGCAGGCCGCAGGGGGAAACAGATACGCAGTATTTT
>NA|NA|TRBV5-4|TRBJ2-1|15
CASSSTGLPYNEQFF
TGTGCCAGCAGCTCCACAGGGTTGCCCTACAATGAGCAGTTCTTC
>NA|NA|TRBV28|TRBJ2-7|15
CASSLFSGTPYEQYF
TGTGCCAGCAGTTTATTTTCTGGGACTCCCTACGAGCAGTACTTC
>NA|NA|TRBV6-1|TRBJ1-3|15
CASSAGRSSGNTIYF
TGTGCCAGCAGTGCTGGCAGGAGCTCTGGAAACACCATATATTTT
>few|NA|TRBV30|TRBJ1-1|13
CAWSVRTGTEAFF
TGTGCCTGGAGTGTTCGGACGGGGACTGAAGCTTTCTTT
>NA|NA|TRBV7-2|TRBJ2-1|14
CASSLVGTYNEQFF
TGTGCCAGCAGCTTGGTGGGGACTTACAATGAGCAGTTCTTC
>NA|TRBD2|TRBV5-1|TRBJ2-2|17
CASSLAQGLARTGELFF
TGCGCCAGCAGCCTAGCTCAGGGACTAGCGAGAACCGGGGAGCTGTTTTTT
>NA|NA|TRBV5-4|TRBJ2-7|13
CASSLDGLGEQYF
TGTGCCAGCAGCTTGGATGGGTTGGGAGAGCAGTACTTC
>NA|NA|TRBV6-5|TRBJ1-1|15
CASSYGGLQDTEAFF
TGTGCCAGCAGTTACGGTGGGCTGCAGGACACTGAAGCTTTCTTT